This TCR beta chain stems from a study of blood T cell repertoires in COVID-19 (TCRdb year 2020). Regarding the complete study: The collaborator samples originated in the United States, Italy and Spain and spanned the acute and convalescent phases of COVID-19. The prospective study material was composed of cDNA or gDNA derived from T cells, B-cell-depleted T cells, or PBMCs. Subjects who had been exposed to COVID-19, were actively infected with it, or had recovered from it provided the deeply sampled blood TCRbeta repertoires that made up the dataset. The repertoires were made available in a free public database intended to serve as a resource for research on the immune response to SARS-CoV-2. The samples were drawn from the first 160 participants of the ongoing ImmuneRACE study and from about 1,200 subjects provided by 6 global collaborators. Sample metadata almost always included a de-identified subject ID, COVID-19 status, age in years and sex. Where available, HLA class I and class II types were taken from metadata supplied by the sample provider and were not determined by assay-based typing.

General findings and caveats noted by the study authors: Clinical and demographic metadata were provided uncurated, with the amount varying by source and participant.

The collaborating institutions used their own protocols to collect whole blood in K2EDTA tubes. Collaborator samples were shipped for TCRbeta analysis as frozen whole blood, isolated PBMCs, or DNA extracted from either sample type. TCRbeta CDR3 regions were amplified from genomic DNA using the immunoSEQ Assay, a bias-controlled multiplex PCR. Per the authors' processing: Within the assay, amplification of reference gene primers was used to estimate how many nucleated cells each sample contained. To quantify the absolute abundance of each unique TCRbeta CDR3 rearrangement, sequence reads were collapsed and filtered. For each sample, productive Simpson clonality was calculated as the square root of Simpson's diversity index across productive rearrangements. TCRdb took this table from immuneACCESS and kept in-frame rearrangements with V and J called. Such tables lack part of the clones; where checked against another copy, unresolved V genes explain under half of the gap, and the rest is unexplained. Clone size and V and J calls were adopted from that table, with D and trimming inferred from the DNA. The table for this sample lists about 210,000 clones; 60% to 85% of them were counted only once. The top ten constitute 7.2% of the sample.

A note on this clone: No cognate antigen has been identified for it. Qualities for individual bases were not recorded, and no much larger clone is one base off.

Source material: peripheral blood. This TCR was recovered from a woman in her seventies with acute or convalescent COVID-19.

The nucleotide sequence is TGTGCCAGCAGCTTAGGCAGGGGCGTCACCTACGAGCAGTACTTC. The translation is CASSLGRGVTYEQYF. Recombination connected TRBV11-2 to TRBJ2-7; a tentative D call is TRBD1 (6 bases match). There are 15 amino acids in the CDR3, from cysteine to phenylalanine inclusive. The DNA shown is the 45-base CDR3, in frame from base 1. The trim is 1 base for V and 2 bases for J, with a gap of 12 bases between the germline ends. For CDR1 and CDR2, the germline V gene lists SGHAT and FQNNGV.